This T cell receptor (beta chain) was recorded in a study of naive and memory T cell subsets. This clonotype came up many times. Both TRBC1 and TRBC2 were covered by a beta constant-region primer of two equimolar oligonucleotides. Nested alpha and beta constant-region primers with the SP2 primer drove four PCR rounds on ligated cDNA. TCRdb called the UMI-ligation and nested PCR reads again in MiXCR, with one record for every CDR3 protein. Counted here are 8,500 to 10,000 distinct CDR3 sequences, 4.5% to 6% occurring once; the ten biggest clones make up about 56%. Germline V gene lookup returns CDR1 SNHLY and CDR2 FYNNEI. The CDR3 is made up of 15 amino acids. Trimming stripped 5 bases from V and 1 base from J, with 15 bases between.

The sequence was collected from a human donor in good health. Sequences were obtained from CD4+ TEMRA cells from blood. As to subset: effector memory re-expressing CD45RA, CD45RA+ CD27-. V gene TRBV2 combines with J gene TRBJ2-7; tentative D call: TRBD1 (6 bases). The chain's CDR3 is CASSTLDRRSYEQYF. The CDR3 DNA sequence: TGTGCCAGCAGTACCCTAGACAGGAGATCCTACGAGCAGTACTTC.